This is a list of T cell receptor beta chains from one sample in a study of T cell responses to AZD1222 COVID-19 vaccine. Here immunoSEQ multiplex PCR was the method, and the copy in TCRdb shows in-frame clones only, minus some. The table includes under 150,000 clones, about 91% detected once. The material was peripheral blood, obtained 28 days after the second AZD1222 dose. Receptor source: an adult who received the AZD1222 COVID-19 vaccine. Both conserved end residues are part of each CDR3. The D gene is left open where the match is weak. Rows give clone size only sometimes, using once, few, many, or a class for an expanded clone.

D	size	V	J	DNA	CDR3
.	.	TRBV4-2	TRBJ1-5	TGTGCCAGCAGCCAAGATAGCGGGGATCAGCCCCAGCATTTT	CASSQDSGDQPQHF
.	few	TRBV27	TRBJ2-1	TGTGCCAGCAGCCTCATCCAGGGTAGGGCCTACAATGAGCAGTTCTTC	CASSLIQGRAYNEQFF
.	.	TRBV7-2	TRBJ1-5	TGTGCCAGCAGCCCATTCTCAGGGCAGCCCCAGCATTTT	CASSPFSGQPQHF
.	.	TRBV19	TRBJ1-5	TGTGCCAGTAGTATGGAGGGCGCGGTGGGCAATCAGCCCCAGCATTTT	CASSMEGAVGNQPQHF
.	.	TRBV6-5	TRBJ1-4	TGTGCCAGCAGTTACTCGCGTCCTTCCGGGGAAAAACTGTTTTTT	CASSYSRPSGEKLFF
.	.	TRBV10-3	TRBJ1-1	TGTGCCACCCACGTTGGGGTGTTGAACACTGAAGCTTTCTTT	CATHVGVLNTEAFF
TRBD1	.	TRBV5-1	TRBJ2-1	TGCGCCAGCACGCAGGGACGACGGACAGGGGGCTCAGCGGACTCCTACAATGAGCAGTTCTTC	CASTQGRRTGGSADSYNEQFF
.	.	TRBV5-6	TRBJ1-2	TGTGCCAGCCTCTCCGGGGGGGGCGGATATGGCTACACCTTC	CASLSGGGGYGYTF
.	once	TRBV5-1	TRBJ1-1	TGCGCCAGCAGCTCGGACGGGGTAAGCACTGAAGCTTTCTTT	CASSSDGVSTEAFF
TRBD2	.	TRBV5-4	TRBJ2-5	TGTGCCAGCAGCTCGGGAATAGTAGCGGGATCCGAGACCCAGTACTTC	CASSSGIVAGSETQYF
.	.	TRBV6-6	TRBJ1-5	TGTGCCAGCAATGGACAGTATAGCAATCAGCCCCAGCATTTT	CASNGQYSNQPQHF
TRBD1	.	TRBV3-1/TRBV3-2	TRBJ1-1	TGTGCCAGCAGCCGCCGACAGGGAAACACTGAAGCTTTCTTT	CASSRRQGNTEAFF
TRBD1	.	TRBV18	TRBJ2-3	TGTGCCAGCTCACCGAGGGACAGACAAGCAGATACGCAGTATTTT	CASSPRDRQADTQYF
.	.	TRBV2	TRBJ1-1	TGTGCCAGCAGGCCGGGACCCCCTGCTAGAACTGAAGCTTTCTTT	CASRPGPPARTEAFF
.	.	TRBV12-3/TRBV12-4	TRBJ1-2	TGTGCCAGCAGTTTAGACACAAACTATGGCTACACCTTC	CASSLDTNYGYTF
TRBD1	.	TRBV4-3	TRBJ1-5	TGCGCCAGCAGCCAAGGACAGGGGCCTTTTCAGCCCCAGCATTTT	CASSQGQGPFQPQHF
.	once	TRBV5-6	TRBJ1-3	TGTGCCAGCAGCCCCCCCGTCGGCTCTGGAAACACCATATATTTT	CASSPPVGSGNTIYF
.	.	TRBV11-2	TRBJ1-2	TGTGCCAGCAGCTACTCAGGTTTGGGCTACACCTTC	CASSYSGLGYTF
TRBD1	.	TRBV9	TRBJ1-6	TGTGCCAGCAGTCCAGGGGGAGGGGTAGGTTCACCCCTCCACTTT	CASSPGGGVGSPLHF
.	.	TRBV2	TRBJ1-5	TGTGCCAGCAGTTCTCTCCGGGGCAATCAGCCCCAGCATTTT	CASSSLRGNQPQHF
.	.	TRBV5-1	TRBJ2-2	TGCGCCAGCAAGATGGACACCGGGGAGCTGTTTTTT	CASKMDTGELFF
.	.	TRBV19	TRBJ2-1	TGTGCCAGTAGTATAAACAGGGAACATGAGCAGTTCTTC	CASSINREHEQFF